This T cell receptor (beta chain) was recorded in a study of OX40 agonist ivuxolimab in advanced cancers. Study in general: The mean age was about 57 years, ranging from 23 to 79, with less than 90% of participants male. The study, taken as a whole, reports: Expanded clones were, on average, more numerous among CD8+ T cells than CD4+.

Samples of blood were obtained at baseline, on cycle 4 day 1, and on cycle 7 day 1. Here immunoSEQ multiplex PCR was the method, and the copy in TCRdb shows in-frame clones only, minus some. The data contain nearly 50,000 clones, 70% to 90% of them singletons. This CDR3 is 15 amino acids long. CDR1 is SGHNT and CDR2 is YYREEE in the germline V gene (reference sequence). With 6 bases clipped from V and 3 bases from J, the junction kept 10 bases outside the gene matches. As concerns this clone: Its specificity is unknown.

The input for sequencing was CD4+ or CD8+ T cells sorted from blood, taken in a trial of the OX40 agonist ivuxolimab. This TCR was sampled from an adult with an advanced solid tumor such as melanoma, head and neck, liver or kidney cancer. The V gene is TRBV5-4, the J gene TRBJ2-7, with 9 positions matching TRBD1. The CDR3 coding sequence is TGTGCCAGCACACTAGGACAGGGGTCCATCTACGAGCAGTACTTC. It yields the protein CASTLGQGSIYEQYF.